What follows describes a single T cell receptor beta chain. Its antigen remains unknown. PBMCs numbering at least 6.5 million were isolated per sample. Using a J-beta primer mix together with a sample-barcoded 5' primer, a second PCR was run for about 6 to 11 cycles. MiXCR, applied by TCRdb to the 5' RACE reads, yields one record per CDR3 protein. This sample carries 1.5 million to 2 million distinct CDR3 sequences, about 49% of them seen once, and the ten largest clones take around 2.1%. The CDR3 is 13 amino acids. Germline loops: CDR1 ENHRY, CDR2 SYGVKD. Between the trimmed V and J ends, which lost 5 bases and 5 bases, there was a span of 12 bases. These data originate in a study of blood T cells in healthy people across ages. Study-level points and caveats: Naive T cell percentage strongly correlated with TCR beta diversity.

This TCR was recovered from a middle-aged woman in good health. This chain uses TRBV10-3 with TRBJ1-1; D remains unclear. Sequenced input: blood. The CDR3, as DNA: TGTGCCATCAGTCCCGAACGCGGAACTGAAGCTTTCTTT. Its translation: CAISPERGTEAFF.